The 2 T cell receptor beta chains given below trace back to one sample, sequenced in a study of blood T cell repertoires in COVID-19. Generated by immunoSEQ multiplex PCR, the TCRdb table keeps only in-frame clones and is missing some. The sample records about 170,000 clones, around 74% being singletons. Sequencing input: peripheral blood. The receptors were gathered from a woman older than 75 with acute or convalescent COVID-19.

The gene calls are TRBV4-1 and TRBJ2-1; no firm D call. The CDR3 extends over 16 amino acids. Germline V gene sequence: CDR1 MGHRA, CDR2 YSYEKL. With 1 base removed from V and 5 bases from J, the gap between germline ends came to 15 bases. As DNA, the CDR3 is TGCGCCAGCAGCCAAGTGATAAGAGGCAGAAACAATGAGCAGTTCTTC. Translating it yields CASSQVIRGRNNEQFF.

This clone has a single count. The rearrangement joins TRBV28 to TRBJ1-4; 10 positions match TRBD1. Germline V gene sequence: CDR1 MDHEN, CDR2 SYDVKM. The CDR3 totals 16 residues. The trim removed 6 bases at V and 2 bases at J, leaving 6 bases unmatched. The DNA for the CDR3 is TGTGCCAGCAGGTACCCGGGACAGGGGACTAATGAAAAACTGTTTTTT. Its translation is CASRYPGQGTNEKLFF. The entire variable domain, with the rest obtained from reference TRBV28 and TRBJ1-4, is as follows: DVKVTQSSRYLVKRTGEKVFLECVQDMDHENMFWYRQDPGLGLRLIYFSYDVKMKEKGDIPEGYSVSREKKERFSLILESASTNQTSMYLCASRYPGQGTNEKLFFGSGTQLSVL.